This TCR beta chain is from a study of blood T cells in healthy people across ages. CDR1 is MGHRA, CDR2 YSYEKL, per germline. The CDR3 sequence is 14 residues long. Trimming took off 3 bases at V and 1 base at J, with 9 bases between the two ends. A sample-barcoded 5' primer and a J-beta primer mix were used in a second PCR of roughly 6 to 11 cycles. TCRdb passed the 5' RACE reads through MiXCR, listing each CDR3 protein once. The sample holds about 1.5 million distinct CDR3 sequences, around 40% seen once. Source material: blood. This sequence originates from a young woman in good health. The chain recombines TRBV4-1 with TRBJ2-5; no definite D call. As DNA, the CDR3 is TGCGCCAGCAGCCAGGGCAAACTCCAAGAGACCCAGTACTTC. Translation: CASSQGKLQETQYF.